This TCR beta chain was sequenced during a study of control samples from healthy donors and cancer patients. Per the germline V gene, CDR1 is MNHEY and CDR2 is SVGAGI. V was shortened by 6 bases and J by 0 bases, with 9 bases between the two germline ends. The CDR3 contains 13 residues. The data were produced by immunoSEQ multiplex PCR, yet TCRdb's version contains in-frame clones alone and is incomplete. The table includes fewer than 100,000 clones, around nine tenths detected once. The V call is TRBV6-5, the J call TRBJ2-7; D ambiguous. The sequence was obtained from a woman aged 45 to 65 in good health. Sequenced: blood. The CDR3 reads CASSTDISYEQYF. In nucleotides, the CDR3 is TGTGCCAGCAGCACAGATATCTCCTACGAGCAGTACTTC.